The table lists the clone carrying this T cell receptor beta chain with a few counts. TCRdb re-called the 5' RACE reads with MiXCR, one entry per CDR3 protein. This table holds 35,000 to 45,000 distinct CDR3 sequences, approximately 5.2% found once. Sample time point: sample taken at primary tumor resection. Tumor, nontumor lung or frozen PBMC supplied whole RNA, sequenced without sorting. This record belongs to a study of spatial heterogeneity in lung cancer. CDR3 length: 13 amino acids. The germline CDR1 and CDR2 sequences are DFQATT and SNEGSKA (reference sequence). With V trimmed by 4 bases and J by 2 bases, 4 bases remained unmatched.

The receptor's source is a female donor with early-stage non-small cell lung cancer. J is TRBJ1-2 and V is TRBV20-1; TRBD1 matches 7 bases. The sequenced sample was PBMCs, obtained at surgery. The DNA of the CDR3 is TGCAGTGCTACCTCACAGGGGAACTATGGCTACACCTTC. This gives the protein CSATSQGNYGYTF.